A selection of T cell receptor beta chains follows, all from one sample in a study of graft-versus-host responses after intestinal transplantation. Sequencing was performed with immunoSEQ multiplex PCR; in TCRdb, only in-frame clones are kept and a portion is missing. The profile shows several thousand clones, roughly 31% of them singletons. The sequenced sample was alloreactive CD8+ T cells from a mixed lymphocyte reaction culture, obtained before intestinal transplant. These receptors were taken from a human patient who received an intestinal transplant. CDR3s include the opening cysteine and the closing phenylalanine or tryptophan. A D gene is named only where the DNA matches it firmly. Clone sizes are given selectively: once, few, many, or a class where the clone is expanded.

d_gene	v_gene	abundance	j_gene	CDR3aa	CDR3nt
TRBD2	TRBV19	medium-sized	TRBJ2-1	CASSIRASRAGGPSSYNEQFF	TGTGCCAGTAGTATTAGGGCCAGTCGAGCGGGAGGGCCAAGCTCCTACAATGAGCAGTTCTTC
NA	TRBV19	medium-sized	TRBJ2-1	CASSITENNEQFF	TGTGCCAGTAGTATCACAGAAAACAATGAGCAGTTCTTC
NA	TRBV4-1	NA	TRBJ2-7	CASSQDFQSYEQYF	TGCGCCAGCAGCCAAGATTTTCAGTCCTACGAGCAGTACTTC
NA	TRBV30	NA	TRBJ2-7	CAWGDNTLDEQYF	TGTGCCTGGGGAGATAACACCCTAGACGAGCAGTACTTC
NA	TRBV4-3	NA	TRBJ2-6	CASSRGPGANVLTF	TGCGCCAGCAGCCGGGGGCCAGGGGCCAACGTCCTGACTTTC
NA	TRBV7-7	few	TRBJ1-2	CASSRLGDYYGYTF	TGTGCCAGCAGCCGGCTGGGGGACTACTATGGCTACACCTTC
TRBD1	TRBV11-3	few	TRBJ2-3	CASSQYLIPIGQATDTQYF	TGTGCCAGCAGCCAATACCTGATACCTATCGGACAGGCCACAGATACGCAGTATTTT
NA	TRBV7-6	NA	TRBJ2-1	CASNSPPGEQFF	TGTGCCAGCAACTCACCTCCGGGTGAGCAGTTCTTC
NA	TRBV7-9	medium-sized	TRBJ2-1	CASSPSLGPYNEQFF	TGTGCCAGCAGCCCCAGCCTAGGCCCCTACAATGAGCAGTTCTTC
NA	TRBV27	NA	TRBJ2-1	CASSFYALSEQFF	TGTGCCAGCAGTTTTTACGCCCTGAGTGAGCAGTTCTTC
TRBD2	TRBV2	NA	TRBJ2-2	CASSGLAGTGELFF	TGTGCCAGCAGCGGACTAGCGGGGACCGGGGAGCTGTTTTTT
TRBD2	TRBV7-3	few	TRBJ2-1	CASSSGGISEQFF	TGTGCCAGCAGCTCCGGGGGGATCAGTGAGCAGTTCTTC
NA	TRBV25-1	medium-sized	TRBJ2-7	CASSPAYEQYF	TGTGCCAGCAGTCCTGCCTACGAGCAGTACTTC
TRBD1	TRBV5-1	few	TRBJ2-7	CASTEPQRGGAGYEQYF	TGCGCCAGCACCGAACCCCAAAGAGGGGGCGCGGGCTACGAGCAGTACTTC
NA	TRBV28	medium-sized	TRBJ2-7	CASSFQYEQYF	TGTGCCAGCAGTTTCCAGTACGAGCAGTACTTC
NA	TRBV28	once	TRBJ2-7	CASSSNLQGYEQYF	TGTGCCAGCAGTTCAAACCTACAGGGCTACGAGCAGTACTTC